This is a list of T cell receptor beta chains from one sample in a study of Graves' ophthalmopathy and Graves' hyperthyroidism. TCRdb analysed the multiplex PCR reads with MiXCR anew, one entry per CDR3 protein. Counted here are almost 750,000 distinct CDR3 sequences, roughly two fifths occurring once; the ten biggest clones make up roughly 46%. The sequenced sample was peripheral blood. These receptors originate from an adult man with Graves' ophthalmopathy. Each CDR3 is given with its conserved first and last residue. D genes are given only for firm matches. The listing skips clone size in some rows; elsewhere it reads once, few, many or a size class.

clone_size j_call d_call v_call cdr3_nt cdr3_aa
- TRBJ2-7 - TRBV5-1 TGCGCCAGCAGCCTGGGCGGACATCGCTACGAGCAGTACTTC CASSLGGHRYEQYF
- TRBJ2-7 - TRBV7-8 TGTGCCAGCAGCTCCGATGGGGTATCCTACGAGCAGTACTTC CASSSDGVSYEQYF
many TRBJ1-5 - TRBV10-2 TGTGCCAGCAGCAACAGGAAAAATAGCAATCAGCCCCAGCATTTT CASSNRKNSNQPQHF
many TRBJ2-2 - TRBV7-9 TGTGCCAGCAGCCCCCGACTGAACGGGCTGTTTTTT CASSPRLNGLFF
- TRBJ2-2 - TRBV7-9 TGTGCCAGCGGACAAGTAGGGGAGCTGTTTTTT CASGQVGELFF
few TRBJ2-5 - TRBV7-9 TGTGCCAGCAGCCAAGGGGAGTTTGAGGAGACCCAGTACTTC CASSQGEFEETQYF
few TRBJ1-5 TRBD1 TRBV20-1 TGCAGTGCGACAGGGGTTAGCAATCAGCCCCAGCATTTT CSATGVSNQPQHF
- TRBJ1-2 - TRBV2 TGTGCCAGCAGTTCATTTCAGGGAGTCTATGGCTACACCTTC CASSSFQGVYGYTF
- TRBJ1-1 - TRBV7-2 TGTGCCAGCAGCCACCACGGGCTGGACACTGAAGCTTTCTTT CASSHHGLDTEAFF
- TRBJ1-1 - TRBV6-1 TGTGCCAGCAGCCAAGACCCGGGACGCCGGAACACTGAAGCTTTCTTT CASSQDPGRRNTEAFF
many TRBJ1-6 - TRBV14 TGTGCCAGCAGCCAAGTTCCGACAGGTCGAGGTGCACCCCTCCACTTT CASSQVPTGRGAPLHF
many TRBJ2-7 - TRBV2 TGTGCCAGCAGGGCGACCTACGAGCAGTACTTC CASRATYEQYF
once TRBJ2-2 - TRBV20-1 TGCAGTGCTAGGGACTCACTCAACACCGGGGAGCTGTTTTTT CSARDSLNTGELFF
many TRBJ2-7 - TRBV2 TGTGCCAGCAGTGAGTACCCCGGGCAGCGCTCCTACGAGCAGTACTTC CASSEYPGQRSYEQYF
- TRBJ1-5 - TRBV24-1 TGTGCCACCAGTGAGGGACACCTCCAGGAGCAGCCCCAGCATTTT CATSEGHLQEQPQHF
- TRBJ1-2 - TRBV7-9 TGTGCCAGCCTTCGGGCAGGGGTCCACTATGGCTACACCTTC CASLRAGVHYGYTF
- TRBJ2-7 TRBD2 TRBV25-1 TGTGCCAGCAGTGCCGAGACTAGCGGGGGAGCGACTTACGAGCAGTACTTC CASSAETSGGATYEQYF
many TRBJ1-1 - TRBV2 TGTGCCAGTAGTCCTCCGGGTACTGAAGCTTTCTTT CASSPPGTEAFF
few TRBJ2-3 - TRBV15 TGTGCCACCAGCAGATCCCTAGCGGATACGCAGTATTTT CATSRSLADTQYF
few TRBJ2-1 - TRBV7-3 TGTGCCAGCAGCTTAAACTCCGGGACGTCCAATGAGCAGTTCTTC CASSLNSGTSNEQFF
- TRBJ2-7 TRBD1 TRBV12-3/TRBV12-4 TGTGCCAGCAGAGAGACCGGGACAGGCTCCTACGAGCAGTACTTC CASRETGTGSYEQYF
once TRBJ1-4 TRBD1 TRBV20-1 TGCAGTGCCGATGGGACAGGGATTGAAAAACTGTTTTTT CSADGTGIEKLFF
- TRBJ2-5 TRBD2 TRBV7-2 TGTGCCAGCAGCTTAGATTGGTCTAGCGGGAGCTTCGGGACCCAGTACTTC CASSLDWSSGSFGTQYF
few TRBJ1-2 - TRBV6-4 TGTGCCAGCAGCCCCACCCCTGGAATATATGGCTACACCTTC CASSPTPGIYGYTF
- TRBJ2-7 - TRBV29-1 TGCAGCGTTGGACGGGGGAGCTACGAGCAGTACTTC CSVGRGSYEQYF
- TRBJ2-7 TRBD2 TRBV7-9 TGTGCCAGCAGTTACTCGCTAGCGGGAAATGAGCAGTACTTC CASSYSLAGNEQYF